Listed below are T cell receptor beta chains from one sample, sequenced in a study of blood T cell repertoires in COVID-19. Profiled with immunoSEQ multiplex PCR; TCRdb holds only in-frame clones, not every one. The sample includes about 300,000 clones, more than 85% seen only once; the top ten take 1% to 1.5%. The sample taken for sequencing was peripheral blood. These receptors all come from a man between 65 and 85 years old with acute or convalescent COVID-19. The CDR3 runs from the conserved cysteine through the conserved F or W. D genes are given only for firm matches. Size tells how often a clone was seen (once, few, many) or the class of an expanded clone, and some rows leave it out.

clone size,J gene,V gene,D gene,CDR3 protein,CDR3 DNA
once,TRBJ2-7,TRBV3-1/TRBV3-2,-,CASSQGGGDEQYF,TGTGCCAGCAGCCAAGGGGGCGGGGACGAGCAGTACTTC
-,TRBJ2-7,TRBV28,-,CASSLQRGRGRGEQYF,TGTGCCAGCAGTTTGCAAAGGGGGCGAGGGCGGGGCGAGCAGTACTTC
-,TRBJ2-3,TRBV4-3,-,CASSQERWGHRAVDTQYF,TGCGCCAGCAGCCAAGAGAGGTGGGGTCACAGGGCGGTAGATACGCAGTATTTT
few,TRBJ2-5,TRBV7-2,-,CASSFFPTVQETQYF,TGTGCCAGCAGCTTTTTCCCGACAGTTCAAGAGACCCAGTACTTC
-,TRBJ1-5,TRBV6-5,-,CASNDIPNQPQHF,TGTGCCAGCAACGACATCCCCAATCAGCCCCAGCATTTT
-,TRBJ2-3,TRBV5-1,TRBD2,CASSFVRTSGRDTQYF,TGCGCCAGCAGCTTCGTCCGGACTAGCGGGAGGGATACGCAGTATTTT
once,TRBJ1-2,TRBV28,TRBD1,CASRRQGADGYTF,TGTGCCAGCAGACGACAGGGGGCGGATGGCTACACCTTC
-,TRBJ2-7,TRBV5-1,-,CASSPGTFYEQYF,TGCGCCAGCAGCCCCGGGACTTTTTACGAGCAGTACTTC
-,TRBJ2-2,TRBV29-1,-,CSVRRGSSTGELFF,TGCAGCGTTCGGCGGGGTAGCAGCACCGGGGAGCTGTTTTTT
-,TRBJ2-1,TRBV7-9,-,CASSPRLGVAESSYNEQFF,TGTGCCAGCAGCCCGCGTCTCGGGGTAGCGGAAAGCTCCTACAATGAGCAGTTCTTC
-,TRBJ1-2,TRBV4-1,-,CASSQDSGGYYGYTF,TGCGCCAGCAGCCAAGATTCGGGGGGCTACTATGGCTACACCTTC
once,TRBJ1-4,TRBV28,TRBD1,CASSAGQVEKLFF,TGTGCCAGCAGTGCTGGACAGGTTGAAAAACTGTTTTTT
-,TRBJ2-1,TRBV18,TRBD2,CASSPYTSGSYNEQFF,TGTGCCAGCTCACCTTATACTAGCGGGTCCTACAATGAGCAGTTCTTC
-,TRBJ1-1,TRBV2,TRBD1,CASSPGQGRSTEAFF,TGTGCCAGCAGCCCGGGACAGGGACGGAGCACTGAAGCTTTCTTT
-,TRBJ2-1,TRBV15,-,CATSRDSGPYNEQFF,TGTGCCACCAGCAGAGATAGCGGCCCTTACAATGAGCAGTTCTTC
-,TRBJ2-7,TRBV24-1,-,CATPHSSYEQYF,TGTGCCACCCCACACAGCTCCTACGAGCAGTACTTC
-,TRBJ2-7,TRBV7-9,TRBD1,CASSPRTGSSYEQYF,TGTGCCAGCAGCCCACGGACAGGGTCATCCTACGAGCAGTACTTC
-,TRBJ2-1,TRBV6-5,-,CASSKRSSYNEQFF,TGTGCCAGCAGTAAGAGGAGCTCCTACAATGAGCAGTTCTTC
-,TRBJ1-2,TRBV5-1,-,CASSFEYSYGYTF,TGCGCCAGCAGCTTCGAGTACAGCTATGGCTACACCTTC
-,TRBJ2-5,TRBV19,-,CASSTGAETQYF,TGTGCCAGTAGTACTGGGGCGGAGACCCAGTACTTC
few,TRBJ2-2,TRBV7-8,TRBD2,CASSPLAGINTGELFF,TGTGCCAGCAGCCCTCTAGCGGGGATAAACACCGGGGAGCTGTTTTTT
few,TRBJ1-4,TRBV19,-,CASSTTGSLLEKLFF,TGTGCCAGTAGTACAACCGGGAGCCTTCTTGAAAAACTGTTTTTT
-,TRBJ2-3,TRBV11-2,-,CASSLGSSTDTQYF,TGTGCCAGCAGCTTAGGTAGCTCTACAGATACGCAGTATTTT
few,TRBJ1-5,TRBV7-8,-,CASNDRFYSNQPQHF,TGTGCCAGCAACGACAGGTTCTATAGCAATCAGCCCCAGCATTTT
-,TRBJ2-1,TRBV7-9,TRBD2,CASSLQKLAGVMDEQFF,TGTGCCAGCAGCTTACAGAAACTAGCGGGAGTAATGGATGAGCAGTTCTTC
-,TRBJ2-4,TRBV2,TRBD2,CASSEWLAGGPGNIQYF,TGTGCCAGCAGTGAATGGCTAGCGGGAGGGCCAGGAAACATTCAGTACTTC
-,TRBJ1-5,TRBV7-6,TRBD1,CASPLEGFGTDSNQPQHF,TGTGCCAGCCCCTTAGAAGGTTTCGGGACAGATAGCAATCAGCCCCAGCATTTT
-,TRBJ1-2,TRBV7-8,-,CASSLTASNYGYTF,TGTGCCAGCAGCTTAACAGCCTCTAACTATGGCTACACCTTC
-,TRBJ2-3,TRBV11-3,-,CASSFGAASTDTQYF,TGTGCCAGCAGTTTTGGGGCGGCTAGCACAGATACGCAGTATTTT
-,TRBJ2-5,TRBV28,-,CASGRLPETQYF,TGTGCCAGCGGGCGTCTGCCAGAGACCCAGTACTTC
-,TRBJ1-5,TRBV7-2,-,CASSHDRGHQPQHF,TGTGCCAGCAGCCATGACAGAGGTCATCAGCCCCAGCATTTT
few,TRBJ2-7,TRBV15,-,CATSRAPDSPYEQYF,TGTGCCACCAGCAGAGCGCCGGACAGTCCCTACGAGCAGTACTTC
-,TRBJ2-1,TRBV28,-,CASSTPTGISSYNEQFF,TGTGCCAGCAGTACACCTACAGGGATTTCCTCCTACAATGAGCAGTTCTTC
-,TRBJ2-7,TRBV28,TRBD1,CASRDDRAPYEQYF,TGTGCCAGCAGAGACGACAGGGCCCCCTACGAGCAGTACTTC
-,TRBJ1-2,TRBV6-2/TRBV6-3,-,CASSYSSRGGGGGYTF,TGTGCCAGCAGTTACTCATCCAGGGGTGGAGGCGGTGGCTACACCTTC
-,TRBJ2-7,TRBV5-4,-,CASSVGAVSTYEQYF,TGTGCCAGCAGCGTTGGAGCGGTCAGCACCTACGAGCAGTACTTC
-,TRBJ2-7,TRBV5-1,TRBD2,CASSPRPSRDYAYEQYF,TGCGCCAGCAGCCCCCGCCCCTCCCGGGACTACGCCTACGAGCAGTACTTC
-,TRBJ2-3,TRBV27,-,CASSFQTSFGTDTQYF,TGTGCCAGCAGTTTCCAGACTAGTTTTGGTACAGATACGCAGTATTTT
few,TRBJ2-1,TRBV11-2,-,CASSLALRRGNEQFF,TGTGCCAGCAGCTTAGCGTTGCGACGAGGGAATGAGCAGTTCTTC
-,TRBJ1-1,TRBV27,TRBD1,CASSPTGGSAFF,TGTGCCAGCAGCCCTACAGGGGGCTCTGCTTTCTTT
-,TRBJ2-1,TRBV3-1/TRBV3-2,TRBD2,CASSHTTTSGRGNEQFF,TGTGCCAGCAGCCATACCACCACTAGCGGGAGGGGGAATGAGCAGTTCTTC
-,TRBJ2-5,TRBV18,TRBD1,CASSPRTGEETQYF,TGTGCCAGCTCACCAAGGACAGGTGAAGAGACCCAGTACTTC
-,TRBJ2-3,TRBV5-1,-,CASSLDRGDTQYF,TGCGCCAGCAGCTTGGACCGAGGAGATACGCAGTATTTT